This passage covers 26 T cell receptor beta chains from one sample sequenced in a study of CD8+ T cells in alopecia areata. In each case, RNA was isolated and then reverse transcribed into cDNA as the sequencing template. Repertoires were generated with immunoSEQ multiplex PCR, while TCRdb's copy carries only in-frame clones and drops some. The table shows roughly 200,000 clones, with roughly 60% occurring only once. Specimen: CD4+ T cells sorted from blood, collected at week 0. The receptors were sampled from a human donor with alopecia areata.

CDR3 sequence: CASSPTSGPGEQYF. The CDR3 bases are TGTGCCAGCAGCCCTACCTCCGGGCCGGGAGAGCAGTACTTC. The chain has TRBV9 and TRBJ2-7; perhaps TRBD2 as D (5 bases). V gave up 4 bases and J gave up 7 bases, with 18 bases separating them. Germline CDR1 SGDLS, CDR2 YYNGEE. The CDR3 runs to 14 residues.

This chain links TRBV19 with TRBJ2-4; D is unresolved. V was trimmed by 10 bases and J by 0 bases, leaving 10 bases between them. Germline CDR1 LNHDA, CDR2 SQIVND (reference sequence). This CDR3 is built from 13 residues. In DNA form, the CDR3 reads TGTGCCACCGTGGCTGGAGCCAAAAACATTCAGTACTTC. This encodes CATVAGAKNIQYF.

This clone has only a few counts. The chain uses TRBV30 and TRBJ2-6; D tentatively reads TRBD1 or TRBD2 (5 bases each). This CDR3 is built from 16 residues. Germline V lookup: CDR1 GTSNPN, CDR2 SVGIG (reference sequence). V lost 0 bases and J 4 bases, leaving 13 bases between the germline ends. DNA of the CDR3: TGTGCCTGGAGTGTGGGGGTTAGCTCCGGGGCCAACGTCCTGACTTTC. Protein sequence: CAWSVGVSSGANVLTF.

The chain couples TRBV5-1 to TRBJ1-2, with 7 nucleotides matching TRBD1. After removal of 4 bases from V and 2 bases from J, the junction contained 17 bases not matched to a gene. CDR1 SGHRS and CDR2 YFSETQ come from the germline V gene. The CDR3 totals 18 residues. The CDR3: CASSRRSPGTVENYGYTF. DNA for the CDR3: TGCGCCAGCAGCCGAAGAAGCCCCGGGACAGTGGAAAACTATGGCTACACCTTC.

V and J are TRBV29-1 and TRBJ2-2, with D tentatively TRBD2 (6 bases). The ends were cut back, 4 bases at V and 0 bases at J, with 6 bases in the middle. Germline V gene lookup returns CDR1 SQVTM and CDR2 ANQGSEA. This CDR3 contains 13 residues. The CDR3 reads CSVAGANTGELFF. The CDR3, as DNA: TGCAGCGTTGCGGGGGCGAACACCGGGGAGCTGTTTTTT.

This clone has just a few counts. This rearrangement joins TRBV15 to TRBJ2-1; D not certain. Trimming shortened V by 0 bases and J by 6 bases, and 6 bases separated the two germline ends. The CDR3 covers 13 residues. Germline CDR1 and CDR2: LNHNV and YYDKDF (reference sequence). The CDR3 loop reads CATSRDMGNEQFF. The CDR3 nucleotides are TGTGCCACCAGCAGAGATATGGGCAATGAGCAGTTCTTC.

The rearrangement links TRBV29-1 to TRBJ2-1; D is ambiguous. The length of the CDR3 is 15 residues. Germline V gene data show CDR1 as SQVTM and CDR2 as ANQGSEA. Trimming left V 3 bases short and J 0 bases short, with 12 bases between. The CDR3 nucleotides are TGCAGCGTTGATGTAGCCCAAAGCTCCTACAATGAGCAGTTCTTC. It yields the protein CSVDVAQSSYNEQFF.

As regards this clone: The sample has other DNA sequences that encode this CDR3 too. V and J are TRBV30 and TRBJ1-4; D gene ambiguous. Trimming removed 0 bases from V and 7 bases from J, with 6 bases in between. Germline assignment: CDR1 GTSNPN and CDR2 SVGIG (reference sequence). The CDR3 consists of 12 residues. The CDR3 region has the DNA TGTGCCTGGAGTGTACTAGGTGAAAAACTGTTTTTT. This encodes CAWSVLGEKLFF.

The chain recombines TRBV30 with TRBJ1-4; no clear D. The V end was cut by 0 bases, the J end by 3 bases, with 14 bases between. The V gene's germline CDR1 is GTSNPN and CDR2 SVGIG (reference sequence). The CDR3 spans 16 residues. The CDR3 loop reads CAWSVGPMASNEKLFF. The CDR3, as DNA: TGTGCCTGGAGTGTTGGGCCAATGGCATCTAATGAAAAACTGTTTTTT.

The chain has TRBV11-1 and TRBJ2-1; D perhaps matches TRBD1 (5 bases). Germline-derived CDR1 and CDR2 are SGHAT and FQDESV (reference sequence). The ends were cut back, 5 bases at V and 6 bases at J, with 14 bases in the middle. This CDR3 comprises 14 residues. The DNA for the CDR3 is TGTGCCAGCAGCCCGACAGCTCATAGCAATGAGCAGTTCTTC. Encoded protein: CASSPTAHSNEQFF.

A remark on this clone: The same CDR3 is also encoded by other DNA sequences in this sample. This chain joins TRBV30 and TRBJ2-1; D gene ambiguous. V was trimmed by 0 bases and J by 2 bases, leaving 5 bases between them. From germline, CDR1 is GTSNPN and CDR2 SVGIG (reference sequence). The CDR3 sequence is 13 residues long. The CDR3 DNA reads TGTGCCTGGAGTGTAGGAGCCTACAATGAGCAGTTCTTC. It specifies CAWSVGAYNEQFF.

V usage is TRBV9 and J usage is TRBJ2-5; either TRBD1 or TRBD2 may supply D (5 bases each). Germline lookup yields CDR1 SGDLS and CDR2 YYNGEE. This CDR3 has 14 amino acids. Trimming removed 3 bases at V and 3 bases at J, with 12 bases between. CDR3 nucleotides: TGTGCCAGCAGCGATATGGGACCGAAAGAGACCCAGTACTTC. Its protein is CASSDMGPKETQYF.

The chain couples TRBV4-1 to TRBJ2-3, with 9 bases lining up with TRBD2. The ends lost 0 bases at V and 8 bases at J; junction bases unmatched: 9. The CDR3 covers 16 residues. Germline V gene lookup returns CDR1 MGHRA and CDR2 YSYEKL. The CDR3 loop reads CASSQDSRLAGSTQYF. CDR3 coding DNA: TGCGCCAGCAGCCAAGACAGCCGGCTAGCGGGGAGTACGCAGTATTTT.

V gene TRBV5-1 combines with J gene TRBJ1-2, with 7 bases identical to TRBD1. V lost 4 bases and J lost 5; bases outside the gene matches: 5. Per germline, CDR1 SGHRS and CDR2 YFSETQ. This CDR3 has 13 residues. CDR3 DNA: TGCGCCAGCAGCCAGGCGGGACAGTATGGCTACACCTTC. Translation: CASSQAGQYGYTF.

CDR3 protein: CAWSSQGSQPQHF. CDR3 sequence (DNA): TGTGCCTGGAGTAGTCAGGGGAGTCAGCCCCAGCATTTT. V usage is TRBV30 and J usage is TRBJ1-5; possible D gene TRBD1, 6 bases. Trimming pared 2 bases from V and 6 bases from J, leaving 11 bases between. The CDR3 extends over 13 amino acids. From germline, CDR1 is GTSNPN and CDR2 SVGIG (reference sequence).

The genes are TRBV4-3 and TRBJ2-1; 13 positions match TRBD2. Germline CDR1 and CDR2: LGHNA and YSLEER. The V and J ends lost 2 bases and 5 bases, in that order; junction bases with no gene match: 3. The CDR3 is made up of 16 amino acids. The CDR3 here is CASSQTGTSGDNEQFF. CDR3 nucleotides: TGCGCCAGCAGCCAAACAGGGACTAGCGGGGACAATGAGCAGTTCTTC.

The V and J genes are TRBV25-1 and TRBJ1-2, with TRBD1 as a possible D gene (5 bases). The CDR3 spans 16 residues. Germline V gives CDR1 MGHDK, CDR2 SYGVNS. The germline V and J ends were trimmed by 5 bases and 3 bases, with 19 bases remaining between them. The CDR3 here is CASSIPQGIGDYGYTF. Here the CDR3 DNA reads TGTGCCAGCAGTATCCCTCAGGGAATTGGGGACTATGGCTACACCTTC.

The chain couples TRBV27 to TRBJ1-2; D call uncertain. The CDR3 runs 11 residues. The V end was cut by 4 bases, the J end by 8 bases, with 8 bases between. Germline CDR1 reads MNHEY; CDR2 reads SMNVEV (reference sequence). CDR3 sequence reads: CASSSGRGYTF. CDR3 sequence (DNA): TGTGCCAGCAGTTCCGGGAGGGGCTACACCTTC.

V usage is TRBV5-1 and J usage is TRBJ2-7; TRBD1 matches 11 bases. Per germline, CDR1 SGHRS and CDR2 YFSETQ. J was trimmed by 3 bases and V by 4 bases; bases with no gene match: 6. The length of the CDR3 is 15 residues. CDR3 sequence (DNA): TGCGCCAGCAGCCGGACAGGGGGCGAAGACTACGAGCAGTACTTC. It yields the protein CASSRTGGEDYEQYF.

The V call is TRBV20-1, the J call TRBJ2-5, with D possibly being TRBD1 (5 bases). V was shortened by 6 bases and J by 4 bases, with 9 bases between the two germline ends. This CDR3 comprises 11 residues. Germline CDR1 reads DFQATT; CDR2 reads SNEGSKA (reference sequence). Here the CDR3 DNA reads TGCAGTGCGACGACAGCAGAGACCCAGTACTTC. Translating gives CSATTAETQYF.

This clone was recorded a few times. The gene calls are TRBV7-9 and TRBJ1-1; tentatively, D is TRBD1 (5 bases). The V gene lost 5 bases and the J gene lost 6 bases, with 10 bases spanning the gap. Germline V gene lookup returns CDR1 SEHNR and CDR2 FQNEAQ (reference sequence). The CDR3 runs to 12 residues. The CDR3 is CASSPGLSEAFF. The CDR3 DNA reads as TGTGCCAGCAGCCCAGGGCTTTCTGAAGCTTTCTTT.

This clone was counted a few times. The chain employs TRBV29-1 and TRBJ2-7; a possible D gene is TRBD1 (6 bases). CDR1 is SQVTM, CDR2 ANQGSEA, per germline. This CDR3 spans 12 amino acids. V was trimmed by 4 bases and J by 6 bases, leaving 13 bases between them. The CDR3 DNA reads as TGCAGCGTTGTCAGGGGAAGCGGCGAGCAGTACTTC. This gives the protein CSVVRGSGEQYF.

This clone was found once. The chain employs TRBV27 and TRBJ2-5; TRBD1 matches 8 bases. This CDR3 is 14 amino acids long. The germline V gene has CDR1 MNHEY and CDR2 SMNVEV (reference sequence). Trimming at V came to 8 bases and at J to 5 bases, leaving 10 bases not matched to a gene. CDR3 in DNA: TGTGCCAGCGGGCCCAGGGGGCCGGGGGAGACCCAGTACTTC. It yields the protein CASGPRGPGETQYF.

V is TRBV29-1 and J is TRBJ2-3; TRBD2 is a possible D gene (7 bases). V lost 6 bases, J lost 2 bases, and 12 bases lay in between. CDR1 is SQVTM and CDR2 is ANQGSEA in the germline V gene. This CDR3 comprises 13 residues. CDR3 DNA sequence: TGCAGCGTGATAGGGGGGGCCACAGATACGCAGTATTTT. Its protein product is CSVIGGATDTQYF.

This clone was recorded a few times. The chain recombines TRBV6-5 with TRBJ2-7, with D perhaps assigned TRBD1 or TRBD2 (6 bases each). Germline V gene sequence: CDR1 MNHEY, CDR2 SVGAGI. The CDR3 consists of 15 residues. Deletions cut 0 bases from V and 3 bases from J, with 12 bases between. In DNA, the CDR3 is TGTGCCAGCAGTTACTCGACGGGGGCAATCTACGAGCAGTACTTC. Its protein is CASSYSTGAIYEQYF.

The chain combines TRBV30 with TRBJ1-1, with 7 nucleotides matching TRBD1. This CDR3 has 14 amino acids. V gave up 4 bases and J gave up 2 bases; unmatched junction bases: 7. The germline V gene has CDR1 GTSNPN and CDR2 SVGIG (reference sequence). The CDR3 region has the DNA TGTGCCTGGACCTGGACAGGCCTTAACACTGAAGCTTTCTTT. It yields the protein CAWTWTGLNTEAFF.